Listed below are T cell receptor beta chains from one sample, sequenced in a study of human thymus T cells. Method: immunoSEQ multiplex PCR; TCRdb's copy keeps in-frame clones and lacks some. Seen here are roughly 120,000 clones, more than 90% observed once, and the top ten hold less than 0.03%. Sequencing was performed on thymus tissue. The source is a boy under three years old with a congenital heart defect but otherwise immunologically healthy. Both conserved end residues are part of each CDR3. D genes are given only for firm matches. A clone size is listed for some rows: how often the clone was seen (once, few, many), or a class if it is expanded.

D gene: TRBD1; clone size: -; V gene: TRBV7-2; J gene: TRBJ1-2; CDR3 DNA: TGTGCCAGCAGCTCACCGACAGGGGGGAACTATGGCTACACCTTC; CDR3 protein: CASSSPTGGNYGYTF
D gene: -; clone size: -; V gene: TRBV4-2; J gene: TRBJ1-6; CDR3 DNA: TGTGCCAGCAGCCAAGATCATAAACGGGTTATCTATAATTCACCCCTCCACTTT; CDR3 protein: CASSQDHKRVIYNSPLHF
D gene: -; clone size: -; V gene: TRBV4-2; J gene: TRBJ2-7; CDR3 DNA: TGTGCCAGCAGCCAAGATCCAGGGAAAATGTACGAGCAGTACTTC; CDR3 protein: CASSQDPGKMYEQYF
D gene: -; clone size: -; V gene: TRBV27; J gene: TRBJ1-2; CDR3 DNA: TGTGCCACCAGGACCGAGGGCTATGGCTACACCTTC; CDR3 protein: CATRTEGYGYTF
D gene: TRBD1; clone size: -; V gene: TRBV5-6; J gene: TRBJ2-7; CDR3 DNA: TGTGCCAGCAGCTTGGACAGGGGGGCGCCCTACGAGCAGTACTTC; CDR3 protein: CASSLDRGAPYEQYF
D gene: TRBD1; clone size: -; V gene: TRBV5-1; J gene: TRBJ1-4; CDR3 DNA: TGCGCCAGCAGCTTGGTGGGGTCCCGGGACAGGGGTCTTAATGAAAAACTGTTTTTT; CDR3 protein: CASSLVGSRDRGLNEKLFF
D gene: -; clone size: -; V gene: TRBV28; J gene: TRBJ2-5; CDR3 DNA: TGTGCCAGCACATCACAGTGGCAAGAGACCCAGTACTTC; CDR3 protein: CASTSQWQETQYF
D gene: TRBD1; clone size: few; V gene: TRBV7-2; J gene: TRBJ1-2; CDR3 DNA: TGTGCCAGCAGCTGGTTCGACAGGGGGGAAAACTATGGCTACACCTTC; CDR3 protein: CASSWFDRGENYGYTF
D gene: -; clone size: -; V gene: TRBV4-2; J gene: TRBJ2-6; CDR3 DNA: TGTGCCAGCAGCCAAGATAACGGGGCCAACGTCCTGACTTTC; CDR3 protein: CASSQDNGANVLTF
D gene: -; clone size: -; V gene: TRBV28; J gene: TRBJ2-3; CDR3 DNA: TGTGCCAGCAGTTGGGGCGGGGATCGTCGGGATACGCAGTATTTT; CDR3 protein: CASSWGGDRRDTQYF
D gene: TRBD1; clone size: -; V gene: TRBV5-1; J gene: TRBJ1-2; CDR3 DNA: TGCGCCAGCAGCCAGGACAGGGTCTATGGCTACACCTTC; CDR3 protein: CASSQDRVYGYTF
D gene: -; clone size: -; V gene: TRBV28; J gene: TRBJ2-1; CDR3 DNA: TGTGCCAGCAGTTGCAGGGGCAATGAGCAGTTCTTC; CDR3 protein: CASSCRGNEQFF
D gene: TRBD2; clone size: -; V gene: TRBV5-1; J gene: TRBJ2-5; CDR3 DNA: TGCGCCAGCAGCTTGGCGGGGGGGCAAGAGACCCAGTACTTC; CDR3 protein: CASSLAGGQETQYF
D gene: -; clone size: -; V gene: TRBV18; J gene: TRBJ2-7; CDR3 DNA: TGTGCCAGCTCACCACAGGGGGACGAGCAGTACTTC; CDR3 protein: CASSPQGDEQYF
D gene: -; clone size: -; V gene: TRBV4-2; J gene: TRBJ1-1; CDR3 DNA: TGTGCCAGCAGCCAAGACCCAGGAGGAAACACTGAAGCTTTCTTT; CDR3 protein: CASSQDPGGNTEAFF
D gene: -; clone size: -; V gene: TRBV29-1; J gene: TRBJ1-1; CDR3 DNA: TGCAGCGTTTCGGACGTAGGGGTCCTAGGGCGGATGAACACTGAAGCTTTCTTT; CDR3 protein: CSVSDVGVLGRMNTEAFF
D gene: -; clone size: -; V gene: TRBV7-8; J gene: TRBJ1-1; CDR3 DNA: TGTGCCAGCAGCCGAGAAACATTGAACACTGAAGCTTTCTTT; CDR3 protein: CASSRETLNTEAFF
D gene: -; clone size: -; V gene: TRBV2; J gene: TRBJ2-7; CDR3 DNA: TGTGCCAGCATCGCACGGGGGCGCTACGAGCAGTACTTC; CDR3 protein: CASIARGRYEQYF
D gene: -; clone size: few; V gene: TRBV27; J gene: TRBJ2-7; CDR3 DNA: TGTGCCAGCAGCCCACGGGGGACCCACGAGCAGTACTTC; CDR3 protein: CASSPRGTHEQYF
D gene: TRBD2; clone size: -; V gene: TRBV11-2; J gene: TRBJ2-1; CDR3 DNA: TGTGCCAGCAGCTTAGATCAGCGGGGGGCCAACAATGAGCAGTTCTTC; CDR3 protein: CASSLDQRGANNEQFF
D gene: -; clone size: -; V gene: TRBV28; J gene: TRBJ2-1; CDR3 DNA: TGTGCCAGCAGCCCTAGGGGTCCCTCTTCCTACAATGAGCAGTTCTTC; CDR3 protein: CASSPRGPSSYNEQFF
D gene: -; clone size: -; V gene: TRBV15; J gene: TRBJ2-5; CDR3 DNA: TGTGCCACCAGCTGCCCCGGGACAAGGGCGCAAGAGACCCAGTACTTC; CDR3 protein: CATSCPGTRAQETQYF
D gene: TRBD1; clone size: -; V gene: TRBV19; J gene: TRBJ1-1; CDR3 DNA: TGTGCCAGTAGCCAGGGGGAGGGCACTGAAGCTTTCTTT; CDR3 protein: CASSQGEGTEAFF
D gene: -; clone size: -; V gene: TRBV7-2; J gene: TRBJ1-2; CDR3 DNA: TGTGCCAGCAGCTATCCAACCCGGAGCGGCCCTTATGGCTACACCTTC; CDR3 protein: CASSYPTRSGPYGYTF
D gene: -; clone size: -; V gene: TRBV6-5; J gene: TRBJ1-3; CDR3 DNA: TGTGCCAGCAGTTACTCGAAGGGTGGCTACACCATATATTTT; CDR3 protein: CASSYSKGGYTIYF
D gene: -; clone size: once; V gene: TRBV6-4; J gene: TRBJ2-1; CDR3 DNA: TGTGCCAGCAGTGACTCCGGAACGACTCTGTTCTTC; CDR3 protein: CASSDSGTTLFF
D gene: -; clone size: few; V gene: TRBV5-1; J gene: TRBJ1-2; CDR3 DNA: TGCGCCAGCAGCTTGGCGGCAGGACGCTGCTATGGCTACACCTTC; CDR3 protein: CASSLAAGRCYGYTF
D gene: -; clone size: -; V gene: TRBV7-2; J gene: TRBJ2-5; CDR3 DNA: TGTGCCAGCAGCTTTCTCTGGGGAGCCGAGACCCAGTACTTC; CDR3 protein: CASSFLWGAETQYF
D gene: TRBD1; clone size: once; V gene: TRBV5-1; J gene: TRBJ1-2; CDR3 DNA: TGCGCCAGCAGCTCCACCGGGACAGGGAGGGGCTACACCTTC; CDR3 protein: CASSSTGTGRGYTF
D gene: TRBD2; clone size: once; V gene: TRBV30; J gene: TRBJ2-1; CDR3 DNA: TGTGCCTGGAGGGGACTAGCTAGCTCCTACAATGAGCAGTTCTTC; CDR3 protein: CAWRGLASSYNEQFF
D gene: -; clone size: -; V gene: TRBV5-1; J gene: TRBJ1-6; CDR3 DNA: TGCGCCAGCAGCGATCCGACAGTCCGAAATTCACCCCTCCACTTT; CDR3 protein: CASSDPTVRNSPLHF
D gene: -; clone size: -; V gene: TRBV7-2; J gene: TRBJ1-5; CDR3 DNA: TGTGCCAGCAGCTTAGGGTCGGGAACTGGCAATCAGCCCCAGCATTTT; CDR3 protein: CASSLGSGTGNQPQHF
D gene: -; clone size: once; V gene: TRBV28; J gene: TRBJ2-2; CDR3 DNA: TGTGCCAGCAGTTACACCCTCTGGCAGGGCCCTCAGAACACCGGGGAGCTGTTTTTT; CDR3 protein: CASSYTLWQGPQNTGELFF
D gene: TRBD2; clone size: -; V gene: TRBV28; J gene: TRBJ2-2; CDR3 DNA: TGTGCCAGCAGTTTAGCGAACGGGGGGGCCGGGGAGACCGGGGAGCTGTTTTTT; CDR3 protein: CASSLANGGAGETGELFF
D gene: -; clone size: -; V gene: TRBV5-8; J gene: TRBJ1-2; CDR3 DNA: TGTGCCAGCAGCTTGGCAGGGGCAGGAGGCTACACCTTC; CDR3 protein: CASSLAGAGGYTF
D gene: -; clone size: -; V gene: TRBV4-3; J gene: TRBJ1-6; CDR3 DNA: TGCGCCAGCAGCCAATGGACAGATAATTCACCCCTCCACTTT; CDR3 protein: CASSQWTDNSPLHF
D gene: -; clone size: -; V gene: TRBV18; J gene: TRBJ1-4; CDR3 DNA: TGTGCCAGCTCACCCCCAGGGACTAATGAAAAACTGTTTTTT; CDR3 protein: CASSPPGTNEKLFF
D gene: TRBD1; clone size: -; V gene: TRBV9; J gene: TRBJ1-1; CDR3 DNA: TGTGCCAGCAGCCAGGGGACAGGGCTAGGCGAAGCTTTCTTT; CDR3 protein: CASSQGTGLGEAFF
D gene: -; clone size: -; V gene: TRBV6-4; J gene: TRBJ2-3; CDR3 DNA: TGTGCCAGCAGTGACATGGGTGGAACTAGCACAGATACGCAGTATTTT; CDR3 protein: CASSDMGGTSTDTQYF
D gene: -; clone size: -; V gene: TRBV15; J gene: TRBJ1-2; CDR3 DNA: TGTGCCACCATACAGGGTGCTCTCGGGTATGGCTACACCTTC; CDR3 protein: CATIQGALGYGYTF
D gene: -; clone size: -; V gene: TRBV19; J gene: TRBJ2-5; CDR3 DNA: TGTGCCAGTAGTCCCGGTCCTGTGGAGACCCAGTACTTC; CDR3 protein: CASSPGPVETQYF
D gene: TRBD2; clone size: -; V gene: TRBV7-8; J gene: TRBJ2-1; CDR3 DNA: TGTGCCAGCAGTAAAAGCGGGGGGGCCTACAATGAGCAGTTCTTC; CDR3 protein: CASSKSGGAYNEQFF
D gene: -; clone size: -; V gene: TRBV14; J gene: TRBJ2-6; CDR3 DNA: TGTGCCAGCAGCCAAGACAAAGGGGTGTCTGGGGCCAACGTCCTGACTTTC; CDR3 protein: CASSQDKGVSGANVLTF
D gene: -; clone size: once; V gene: TRBV4-3; J gene: TRBJ1-1; CDR3 DNA: TGCGCCAGCAGAAAGGGGGGACAAACTGAAGCTTTCTTT; CDR3 protein: CASRKGGQTEAFF
D gene: -; clone size: -; V gene: TRBV28; J gene: TRBJ1-5; CDR3 DNA: TGTGCCAGCAGTTTCCCGTTCTATAGCAATCAGCCCCAGCATTTT; CDR3 protein: CASSFPFYSNQPQHF
D gene: TRBD1; clone size: -; V gene: TRBV4-1; J gene: TRBJ2-7; CDR3 DNA: TGCGCCAGCAGCCAGGAAAGTGGACAGGGGATCGAGTACTTC; CDR3 protein: CASSQESGQGIEYF
D gene: TRBD2; clone size: once; V gene: TRBV18; J gene: TRBJ2-5; CDR3 DNA: TGTGCCAGCTCACCGTTCCCTAGCGGGGGGATTAGCCAAGAGACCCAGTACTTC; CDR3 protein: CASSPFPSGGISQETQYF
D gene: -; clone size: -; V gene: TRBV6-5; J gene: TRBJ1-6; CDR3 DNA: TGTGCCAGCAGTGGTCCGGGAAATTCACCCCTCCACTTT; CDR3 protein: CASSGPGNSPLHF
D gene: -; clone size: -; V gene: TRBV6-1; J gene: TRBJ1-2; CDR3 DNA: TGTGCCAGCAGCGAGTTTGGGTCCTATGGCTACACCTTC; CDR3 protein: CASSEFGSYGYTF
D gene: TRBD1; clone size: -; V gene: TRBV2; J gene: TRBJ2-6; CDR3 DNA: TGTGCCAGCATGGGGGGACAGGGTACGACTGGGGCCAACGTCCTGACTTTC; CDR3 protein: CASMGGQGTTGANVLTF
D gene: -; clone size: -; V gene: TRBV11-2; J gene: TRBJ1-4; CDR3 DNA: TGTGCCAGCAGCCCCTACAGGGCAACTAATGAAAAACTGTTTTTT; CDR3 protein: CASSPYRATNEKLFF
D gene: TRBD2; clone size: few; V gene: TRBV12-5; J gene: TRBJ2-2; CDR3 DNA: TGTGCTAGTGGTTTGTTCGGGGGGACCGGGGAGCTGTTTTTT; CDR3 protein: CASGLFGGTGELFF
D gene: TRBD1; clone size: -; V gene: TRBV5-6; J gene: TRBJ2-5; CDR3 DNA: TGTGCCAGCAGCTTGATGCGCCCCCGCCGACAGGGACAAGAGACCCAGTACTTC; CDR3 protein: CASSLMRPRRQGQETQYF
D gene: -; clone size: -; V gene: TRBV19; J gene: TRBJ2-7; CDR3 DNA: TGTGCCAGTAGTATTAGTACAGTCGGAGCCTACGAGCAGTACTTC; CDR3 protein: CASSISTVGAYEQYF